The subject of this entry is one TCR beta chain. The antigen remains undetermined. This CDR3 is 16 amino acids long. V lost 3 bases to trimming and J lost 1 base, with 15 bases between them. Germline CDR1 and CDR2: SGHVS and FNYEAQ. The data belong to a study of radiotherapy plus CTLA-4 blockade in lung cancer. Study overall: There were objective responses in approximately 20% of patients, and around 31% had disease control. The study's findings and limits: Interferon-beta, together with early blood T cell clone dynamics, reportedly best predicted response. Blood TCR clones of tumor origin expanded after radiotherapy plus ipilimumab.

Lung cancer patients with chemo-refractory metastatic non-small-cell disease were given focal radiation plus CTLA-4 blockade with ipilimumab. Here immunoSEQ multiplex PCR was the method, and the copy in TCRdb shows in-frame clones only, minus some. The table lists roughly 53,000 clones, 65% to 85% of them singletons. The clonotype comes from a human donor with non-small cell lung cancer who had a partial response to radiotherapy plus ipilimumab. This specimen consisted of peripheral blood, obtained from a patient treated with radiotherapy plus ipilimumab. This rearrangement joins TRBV7-6 to TRBJ2-5; a weak D match, TRBD2 (6 bases). The CDR3 region has the DNA TGTGCCAGCAGCTTGCGCCGTAGCGGTCCCCAAGAGACCCAGTACTTC. It translates to CASSLRRSGPQETQYF. Together with reference TRBV7-6 and TRBJ2-5, the CDR3 gives the full variable domain: GAGVSQSPRYKVTKRGQDVALRCDPISGHVSLYWYRQALGQGPEFLTYFNYEAQQDKSGLPNDRFSAERPEGSISTLTIQRTEQRDSAMYRCASSLRRSGPQETQYFGPGTRLLVL.